This TCR beta chain derives from a study of OX40 agonist ivuxolimab in advanced cancers. For the study at large: Anti-PD-1, anti-PD-L1 or anti-CTLA-4 therapy given earlier was allowed, and 30% to 45% had some.

The repertoire was sequenced with immunoSEQ multiplex PCR; TCRdb's copy has only in-frame clones and lacks some. Here the sample spans 80,000 or so clones, 70% to 90% being singletons. People who had autoimmune disease history or systemic immunosuppression were excluded. Notes on this clone: Its antigen is as yet unknown.

Overall study findings and caveats: The authors also found low normalized T-cell clonal expansion in some nonresponders.

V lost 10 bases, J lost 6 bases, and 21 bases lay in between. This CDR3 is 15 amino acids long. In germline, CDR1 is ENHRY, CDR2 SYGVKD. The TCR sequence derives from an adult with an advanced solid tumor such as melanoma, head and neck, liver or kidney cancer. The material was CD4+ or CD8+ T cells sorted from blood, obtained in a trial of the OX40 agonist ivuxolimab. This chain uses TRBV10-3 with TRBJ2-2, with D tentatively TRBD2 (5 bases). The CDR3 DNA follows: TGTGCCACAGAGGGAGCTCAGGATCCACCCGGGGAGCTGTTTTTT. Translated: CATEGAQDPPGELFF.